The rows below give T cell receptor beta chains drawn from one sample of a study of radiotherapy plus CTLA-4 blockade in lung cancer. Assay used: immunoSEQ multiplex PCR; TCRdb lists only in-frame clones, some missing. The sample gives 30,000 to 45,000 clones, 70% to 75% of which show up once; 8.9% is in the top ten. This material consisted of peripheral blood, taken from a patient treated with radiotherapy plus ipilimumab. The source is a human donor with non-small cell lung cancer who had stable disease on radiotherapy plus ipilimumab. Each CDR3 is given with its conserved first and last residue. The D gene is left open where the match is weak. Size values are once, few and many counts, or a class for expanded clones, and some rows have none.

V	size	J	D	DNA	CDR3
TRBV28	-	TRBJ1-1	-	TGTGCCACTGAGGGGAACACTGAAGCTTTCTTT	CATEGNTEAFF
TRBV25-1	-	TRBJ2-5	TRBD2	TGTGCCAGCAGTGATGGACTAGCGGGGGGGGAGACCCAGTACTTC	CASSDGLAGGETQYF
TRBV6-4	-	TRBJ1-6	-	TGTGCCAGCAGCCTCGAAGGGGAGAATTCACCCCTCCACTTT	CASSLEGENSPLHF
TRBV7-9	-	TRBJ1-5	TRBD1	TGTGCCAGCAGCTTCATTGGGGCAGGGGACAGGGGGCTACGTCAGCCCCAGCATTTT	CASSFIGAGDRGLRQPQHF
TRBV6-1	few	TRBJ1-3	-	TGTGCCAGCAGTGCATCACAGCAAAGAGACACCATATATTTT	CASSASQQRDTIYF
TRBV5-1	-	TRBJ2-3	-	TGCGCCAGCAGCACTGCCCTCCTGCTACAACCAGATACGCAGTATTTT	CASSTALLLQPDTQYF
TRBV5-1	-	TRBJ1-4	-	TGCGCCAGCAGCTTCGAAGGGGCCTCAACTAATGAAAAACTGTTTTTT	CASSFEGASTNEKLFF
TRBV9	-	TRBJ2-1	TRBD1	TGTGCCAGCAGCGCAGGGGTGCTGGACAGGGTCGGAGGTGAGCAGTTCTTC	CASSAGVLDRVGGEQFF
TRBV5-4	-	TRBJ1-1	-	TGTGCCAGCAGCCGAGACACTATCACTGAAGCTTTCTTT	CASSRDTITEAFF
TRBV14	-	TRBJ2-3	-	TGTGCCAGCAGCCAACTGGGGGGGCTCACAGATACGCAGTATTTT	CASSQLGGLTDTQYF
TRBV27	-	TRBJ2-6	TRBD1	TGTGCCAGCAGAACACTCGGACAGGCGTTATACTCTGGGGCCAACGTCCTGACTTTC	CASRTLGQALYSGANVLTF
TRBV5-1	-	TRBJ2-1	TRBD2	TGCGCCAGTACCCCGGGACTAGCGGGGGGTGTGGCTGAGCAGTTCTTC	CASTPGLAGGVAEQFF
TRBV28	-	TRBJ1-2	-	TGTGCCAGCAGTCTTGAGGGGATTAAGAACTATGGCTACACCTTC	CASSLEGIKNYGYTF
TRBV20-1	-	TRBJ1-2	-	TGCAGTGCTAGAGATGGGAGGAGGGACACCTTC	CSARDGRRDTF
TRBV14	-	TRBJ2-3	TRBD1	TGTGCCAGCAGCCTTATACAGGGGACAGATACGCAGTATTTT	CASSLIQGTDTQYF
TRBV4-1	-	TRBJ1-3	-	TGCGCCAGCAGCCAAGATCCGGGGGCACGAGGAAACACCATATATTTT	CASSQDPGARGNTIYF
TRBV5-6	-	TRBJ1-2	-	TGTGCCAGCAGCTTGTATTCGGGACACAAGGGCTACACCTTC	CASSLYSGHKGYTF
TRBV9	-	TRBJ2-1	-	TGTGCCAGCAGCGTAGCTAGGGGTTGGGGTGAGCAGTTCTTC	CASSVARGWGEQFF
TRBV7-9	-	TRBJ1-4	-	TGTGCCAGCAGCTTAGATGAAAAACTGTTTTTT	CASSLDEKLFF
TRBV5-1	-	TRBJ2-5	-	TGCGCCAGCAGCCCAGGACTAGGGGGAAAGACCCAGTACTTC	CASSPGLGGKTQYF
TRBV11-3	-	TRBJ2-3	TRBD1	TGTGCCAGCAGCACCGGACAGGGCCAGTATTTT	CASSTGQGQYF
TRBV5-1	-	TRBJ1-1	TRBD1	TGCGCCAGCAGCTTGGGGACAGGGGCAGAAGCTTTCTTT	CASSLGTGAEAFF
TRBV19	-	TRBJ1-1	TRBD1	TGTGCCAGTAGTATAACAAAACCTTGGACAGGGGCATTCACTGAAGCTTTCTTT	CASSITKPWTGAFTEAFF
TRBV5-4	-	TRBJ2-5	TRBD2	TGTGCCAGCAGCCCGACAAAGACTAGCGGGGAGGAGACCCAGTACTTC	CASSPTKTSGEETQYF
TRBV11-2	-	TRBJ2-7	-	TGTGCCAGCAGCCCAGTATCACGGCGCCGGACCCCCTACGAGCAGTACTTC	CASSPVSRRRTPYEQYF
TRBV9	-	TRBJ2-5	-	TGTGCCAGCAGCACCACCTTAGGGACTGGGGAGACCCAGTACTTC	CASSTTLGTGETQYF
TRBV7-2	-	TRBJ1-6	-	TGTGCCAGCAGCTCTCGGACAGTCCTTAGTTCACCCCTCCACTTT	CASSSRTVLSSPLHF
TRBV18	-	TRBJ2-7	TRBD2	TGTGCCAGCTCACCAGGAACTAGCGGGGGGCGGGACGAGCAGTACTTC	CASSPGTSGGRDEQYF
TRBV19	-	TRBJ2-1	TRBD2	TGTGCCAGTAACCCCTCTAGCGGGTCTTACAATGAGCAGTTCTTC	CASNPSSGSYNEQFF
TRBV29-1	-	TRBJ1-1	-	TGCAGCGTTGTCATAACAGGGATGAACACTGAAGCTTTCTTT	CSVVITGMNTEAFF
TRBV5-1	-	TRBJ2-2	TRBD2	TGCGCCAGCAGCTTGGAAGCTAGCGGGGCCCCTATGGGGGAGCTGTTTTTT	CASSLEASGAPMGELFF
TRBV30	-	TRBJ2-1	TRBD2	TGTGCCTGGACCCCTAGCGGACCATACAATGAGCAGTTCTTC	CAWTPSGPYNEQFF
TRBV6-6	-	TRBJ1-6	TRBD1	TGTGCCAGCAGAGGACAGGGGGATAATTCACCCCTCCACTTT	CASRGQGDNSPLHF
TRBV11-2	medium-sized	TRBJ1-6	-	TGTGCCAGCAGCTTAGATCGGTCGAGCCTTCTAACCCTCCACTTT	CASSLDRSSLLTLHF
TRBV9	-	TRBJ2-2	-	TGTGCCAGCAGCTCGACCCACGGGCCCGGGGAGCTGTTTTTT	CASSSTHGPGELFF
TRBV29-1	few	TRBJ2-7	TRBD1	TGCAGCGTTGAGTGGGACAGACAAAGTTACTTC	CSVEWDRQSYF
TRBV18	-	TRBJ1-6	-	TGTGCCAGCTCACCAAATGTAGGCAGGGGTAATTCACCCCTCCACTTT	CASSPNVGRGNSPLHF
TRBV4-3	once	TRBJ2-1	-	TGCGCCAGCAGCCAAGAGGGCGGCAGCAATGAGCAGTTCTTC	CASSQEGGSNEQFF
TRBV4-2	few	TRBJ1-6	-	TGTGCCAGCAGCCAAGGGTTAGGAGATTCACCCCTCCACTTT	CASSQGLGDSPLHF
TRBV29-1	-	TRBJ2-3	TRBD1	TGCAGCGTTGAAGACGTGAAGACAGGGGGCACAGATACGCAGTATTTT	CSVEDVKTGGTDTQYF
TRBV5-1	once	TRBJ1-2	TRBD1	TGCGCCAGCAGCTTGGGGGACAGCAACTATGGCTACACCTTC	CASSLGDSNYGYTF
TRBV6-5	-	TRBJ1-1	-	TGTGCCAGTCGAAGGGGAAGCACTGAAGCTTTCTTT	CASRRGSTEAFF
TRBV19	-	TRBJ1-6	TRBD1	TGTGCCAGTACTGCGGGACAGCGTAGTCTCTCCTATAATTCACCCCTCCACTTT	CASTAGQRSLSYNSPLHF
TRBV29-1	-	TRBJ2-3	-	TGCAGCGTTGATGTAGGGGCCGATACGCAGTATTTT	CSVDVGADTQYF
TRBV7-8	-	TRBJ2-4	TRBD1	TGTGCCGGCAGCAGAAGACAGGGAATAGGATCCAAAAACATTCAGTACTTC	CAGSRRQGIGSKNIQYF
TRBV7-2	-	TRBJ1-2	-	TGTGCCAGCAGCTTGGCACAGCAAAACTATGGCTACACCTTC	CASSLAQQNYGYTF
TRBV7-6	-	TRBJ1-2	-	TGTGCCAGCAGCGAAGACCCGGGACAATGGGCTAACTATGGCTACACCTTC	CASSEDPGQWANYGYTF
TRBV5-1	-	TRBJ1-1	-	TGCGCCAGCAGCTTGGACTCTGGGGTTCTGAACACTGAAGCTTTCTTT	CASSLDSGVLNTEAFF
TRBV6-6	-	TRBJ2-1	-	TGTGCCAGCAGTCCTCGCCGAGGGTCCGATGAGCAGTTCTTC	CASSPRRGSDEQFF
TRBV9	-	TRBJ2-2	TRBD2	TGTGCCAGCAGCAGGGGAGGGCAGGGAAACACCGGGGAGCTGTTTTTT	CASSRGGQGNTGELFF
TRBV5-1	few	TRBJ1-6	TRBD1	TGCGCCAGCAGCTTGGGGACAGGGAATTCACCCCTCCACTTT	CASSLGTGNSPLHF
TRBV7-9	few	TRBJ1-2	-	TGTGCCAGCAGCCCCACCCTTCCCGTTCTCTATGGCTACACCTTC	CASSPTLPVLYGYTF
TRBV29-1	-	TRBJ1-1	-	TGCAGCGGCGACTACCTCCCGGGGGGGAACACTGAAGCTTTCTTT	CSGDYLPGGNTEAFF
TRBV5-4	-	TRBJ2-7	TRBD1	TGTGCCAGCAGCCCGGGACAGGGGGCATACGAGCAGTACTTC	CASSPGQGAYEQYF
TRBV7-3	few	TRBJ2-2	-	TGTGCCAGCAGCTTAAGCGGGACCGGGGAGCTGTTTTTT	CASSLSGTGELFF
TRBV5-1	-	TRBJ1-5	-	TGCGCCAGCAGCTTTTGGCCCAGAGATCAAGGGGACCTTAGCAATCAGCCCCAGCATTTT	CASSFWPRDQGDLSNQPQHF
TRBV5-1	-	TRBJ2-1	-	TGCGCCAGCAGCTTGGAGGGTACCTACAATGAGCAGTTCTTC	CASSLEGTYNEQFF